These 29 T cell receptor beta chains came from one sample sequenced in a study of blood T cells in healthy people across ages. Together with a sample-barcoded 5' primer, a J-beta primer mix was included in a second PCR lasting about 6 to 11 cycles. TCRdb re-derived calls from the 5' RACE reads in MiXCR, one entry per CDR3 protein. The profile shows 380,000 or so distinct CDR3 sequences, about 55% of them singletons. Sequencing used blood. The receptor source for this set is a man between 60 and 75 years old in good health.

The CDR3 reads CASRGEETQYF. The CDR3 nucleotides read TGTGCCAGTAGGGGAGAAGAGACCCAGTACTTC. The V and J genes are TRBV12-3 or TRBV12-4 and TRBJ2-5; either TRBD1 or TRBD2 may fit D (5 bases each). Between the trimmed V and J ends, which lost 9 bases and 3 bases, there was a span of 8 bases. This CDR3 region has 11 residues.

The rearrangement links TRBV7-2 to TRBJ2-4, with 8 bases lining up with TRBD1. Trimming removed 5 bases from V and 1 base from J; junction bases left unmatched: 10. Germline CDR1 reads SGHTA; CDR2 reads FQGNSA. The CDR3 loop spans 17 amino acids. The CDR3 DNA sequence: TGTGCCAGCAGCGCGACAGGGGTTGCGGGTGCCAAAAACATTCAGTACTTC. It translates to CASSATGVAGAKNIQYF.

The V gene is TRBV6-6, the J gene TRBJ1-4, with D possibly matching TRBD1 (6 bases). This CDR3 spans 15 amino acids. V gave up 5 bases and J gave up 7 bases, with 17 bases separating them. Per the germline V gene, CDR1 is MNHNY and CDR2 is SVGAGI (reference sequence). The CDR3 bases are TGTGCCAGCAGTAACACAGGGATTTCGGTTGAAAAACTGTTTTTT. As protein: CASSNTGISVEKLFF.

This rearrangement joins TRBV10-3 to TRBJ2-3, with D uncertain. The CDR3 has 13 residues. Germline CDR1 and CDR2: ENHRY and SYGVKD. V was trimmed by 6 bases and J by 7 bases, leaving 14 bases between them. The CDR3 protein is CAISDPGMNTQYF. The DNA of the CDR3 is TGTGCCATCAGCGACCCTGGGATGAATACGCAGTATTTT.

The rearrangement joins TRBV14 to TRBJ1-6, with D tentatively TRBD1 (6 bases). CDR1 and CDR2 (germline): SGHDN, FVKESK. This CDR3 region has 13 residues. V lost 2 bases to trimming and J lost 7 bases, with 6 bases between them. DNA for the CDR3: TGTGCCAGCAGCCAACAGGGGAATTCACCCCTCCACTTT. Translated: CASSQQGNSPLHF.

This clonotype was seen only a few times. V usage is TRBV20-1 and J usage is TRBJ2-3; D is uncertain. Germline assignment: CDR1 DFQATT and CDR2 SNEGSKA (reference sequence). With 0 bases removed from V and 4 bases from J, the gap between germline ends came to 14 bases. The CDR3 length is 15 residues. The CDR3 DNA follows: TGCAGTGCTAGAGATCAGTGGTCTGGCGCAGATACGCAGTATTTT. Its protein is CSARDQWSGADTQYF.

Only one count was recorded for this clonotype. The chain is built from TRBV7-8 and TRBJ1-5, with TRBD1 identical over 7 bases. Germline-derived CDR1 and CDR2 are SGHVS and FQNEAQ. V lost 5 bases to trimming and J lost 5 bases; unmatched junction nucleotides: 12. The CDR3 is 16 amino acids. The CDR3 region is CASSPRGGESDQPQHF. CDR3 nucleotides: TGTGCCAGCAGCCCCAGGGGGGGGGAGTCCGATCAGCCCCAGCATTTT. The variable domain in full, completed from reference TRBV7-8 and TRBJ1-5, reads GAGVSQSPRYKVAKRGQDVALRCDPISGHVSLFWYQQALGQGPEFLTYFQNEAQLDKSGLPSDRFFAERPEGSVSTLKIQRTQQEDSAVYLCASSPRGGESDQPQHFGDGTRLSIL.

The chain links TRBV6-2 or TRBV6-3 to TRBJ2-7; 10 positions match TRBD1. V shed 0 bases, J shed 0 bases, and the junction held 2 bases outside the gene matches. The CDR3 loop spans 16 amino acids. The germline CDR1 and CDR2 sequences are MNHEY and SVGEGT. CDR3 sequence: CASSYSRDRGSYEQYF. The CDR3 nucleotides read TGTGCCAGCAGTTACTCGAGGGACAGGGGCTCCTACGAGCAGTACTTC.

CDR3 in amino acids: CASSATGVGGEFF. CDR3 in DNA: TGTGCCAGCAGTGCGACAGGGGTGGGAGGGGAGTTCTTC. V and J are TRBV6-5 and TRBJ2-1; D might be TRBD1 (8 bases). This CDR3 region has 13 residues. Germline V gene data show CDR1 as MNHEY and CDR2 as SVGAGI. V was clipped by 5 bases and J by 14 bases, with 19 bases between them.

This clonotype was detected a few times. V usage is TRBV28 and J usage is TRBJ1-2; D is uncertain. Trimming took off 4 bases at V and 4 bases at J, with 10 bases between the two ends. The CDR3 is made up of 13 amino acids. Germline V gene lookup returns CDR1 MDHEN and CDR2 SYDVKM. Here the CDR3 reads CASSWIPGYGYTF. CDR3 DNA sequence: TGTGCCAGCAGTTGGATACCCGGCTATGGCTACACCTTC.

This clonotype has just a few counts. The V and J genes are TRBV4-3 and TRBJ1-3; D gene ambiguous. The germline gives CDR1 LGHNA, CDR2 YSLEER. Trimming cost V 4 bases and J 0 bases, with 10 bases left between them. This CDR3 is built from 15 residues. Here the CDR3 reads CASSPTTSSGNTIYF. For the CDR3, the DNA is TGCGCCAGCAGCCCGACTACCAGCTCTGGAAACACCATATATTTT.

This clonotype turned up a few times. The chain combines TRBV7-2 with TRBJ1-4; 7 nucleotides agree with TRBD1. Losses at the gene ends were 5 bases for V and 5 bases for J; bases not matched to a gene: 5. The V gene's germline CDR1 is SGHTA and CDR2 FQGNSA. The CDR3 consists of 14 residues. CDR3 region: CASSRDRDNEKLFF. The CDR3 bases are TGTGCCAGCAGCCGAGACAGGGACAATGAAAAACTGTTTTTT. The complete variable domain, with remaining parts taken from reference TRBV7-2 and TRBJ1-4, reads GAGVSQSPSNKVTEKGKDVELRCDPISGHTALYWYRQSLGQGLEFLIYFQGNSAPDKSGLPSDRFSAERTGGSVSTLTIQRTQQEDSAVYLCASSRDRDNEKLFFGSGTQLSVL.

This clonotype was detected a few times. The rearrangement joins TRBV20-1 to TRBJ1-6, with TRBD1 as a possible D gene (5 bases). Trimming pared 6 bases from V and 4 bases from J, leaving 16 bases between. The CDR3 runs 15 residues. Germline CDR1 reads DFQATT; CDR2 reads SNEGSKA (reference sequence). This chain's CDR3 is CSARPPGRYNSPLHF. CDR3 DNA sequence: TGCAGTGCCAGGCCGCCAGGGCGGTATAATTCACCCCTCCACTTT.

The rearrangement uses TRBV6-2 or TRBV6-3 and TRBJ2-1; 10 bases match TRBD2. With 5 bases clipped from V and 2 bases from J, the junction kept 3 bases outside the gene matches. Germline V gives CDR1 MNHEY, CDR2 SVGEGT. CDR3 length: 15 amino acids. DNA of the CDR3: TGTGCCAGCAGTCGAGCGGGAGGGCCCTACAATGAGCAGTTCTTC. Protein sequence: CASSRAGGPYNEQFF.

The chain's CDR3 is CAGTGGETQYF. The CDR3 DNA reads TGTGCCGGGACAGGTGGCGAGACCCAGTACTTC. The chain carries TRBV30 and TRBJ2-5, with 8 positions matching TRBD1. CDR1 is GTSNPN, CDR2 SVGIG, per germline (reference sequence). This CDR3 is 11 amino acids long. Germline trimming cut 8 bases from V and 5 bases from J; bases unmatched to any gene: 4.

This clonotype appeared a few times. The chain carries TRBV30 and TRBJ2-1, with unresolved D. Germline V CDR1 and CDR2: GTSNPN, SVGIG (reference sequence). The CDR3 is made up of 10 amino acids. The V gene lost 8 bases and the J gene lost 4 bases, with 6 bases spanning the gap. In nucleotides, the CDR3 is TGTGCCGCGGAATACAATGAGCAGTTCTTC. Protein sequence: CAAEYNEQFF.

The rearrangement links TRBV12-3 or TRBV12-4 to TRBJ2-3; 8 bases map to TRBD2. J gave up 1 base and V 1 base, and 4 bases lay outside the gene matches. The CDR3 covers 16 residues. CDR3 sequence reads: CASSLGSGLGTDTQYF. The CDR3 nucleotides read TGTGCCAGCAGTTTAGGATCGGGACTAGGCACAGATACGCAGTATTTT.

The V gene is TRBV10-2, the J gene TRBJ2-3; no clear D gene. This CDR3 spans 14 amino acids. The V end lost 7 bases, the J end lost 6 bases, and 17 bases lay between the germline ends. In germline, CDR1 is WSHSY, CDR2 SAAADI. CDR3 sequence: CASKVGPPKDTQYF. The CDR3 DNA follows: TGCGCCAGCAAAGTTGGGCCCCCCAAGGATACGCAGTATTTT.

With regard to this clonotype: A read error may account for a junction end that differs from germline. CDR3 in DNA: TGTGCTAGCAGCTTGCGTCCTGGGGGTGAGCAGTACTTC. Its translation is CASSLRPGGEQYF. This sequence joins TRBV7-7 and TRBJ2-5, with D perhaps assigned TRBD1 or TRBD2 (5 bases each). Germline CDR1 and CDR2: SSHAT and FNYEAQ (reference sequence). The CDR3 sequence is 13 residues long. Looking up the rest from reference TRBV7-7 and TRBJ2-5 gives the full variable domain: GAGVSQSPRYKVTKRGQDVTLRCDPISSHATLYWYQQALGQGPEFLTYFNYEAQPDKSGLPSDRFSAERPEGSISTLTIQRTEQRDSAMYRCASSLRPGGEQYFGPGTRLLVL.

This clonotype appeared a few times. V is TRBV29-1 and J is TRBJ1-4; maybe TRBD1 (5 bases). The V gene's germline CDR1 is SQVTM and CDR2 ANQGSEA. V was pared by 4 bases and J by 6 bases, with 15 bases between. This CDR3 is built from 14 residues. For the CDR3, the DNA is TGCAGCGTTGGGCAGGGTTCCCCTCATGAAAAACTGTTTTTT. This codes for CSVGQGSPHEKLFF.

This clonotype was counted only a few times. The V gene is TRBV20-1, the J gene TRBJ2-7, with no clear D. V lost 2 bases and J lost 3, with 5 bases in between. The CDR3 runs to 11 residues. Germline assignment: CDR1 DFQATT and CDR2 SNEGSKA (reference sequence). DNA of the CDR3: TGCAGTGCTAGAAGTGACTACGAGCAGTACTTC. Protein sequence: CSARSDYEQYF.

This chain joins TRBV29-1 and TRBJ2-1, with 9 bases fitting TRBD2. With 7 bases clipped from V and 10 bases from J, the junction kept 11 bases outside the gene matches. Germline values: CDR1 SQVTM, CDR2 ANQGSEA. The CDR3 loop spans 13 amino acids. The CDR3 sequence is CSGPSSGAGEQFF. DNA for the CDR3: TGCAGCGGTCCCTCTAGCGGGGCGGGGGAGCAGTTCTTC.

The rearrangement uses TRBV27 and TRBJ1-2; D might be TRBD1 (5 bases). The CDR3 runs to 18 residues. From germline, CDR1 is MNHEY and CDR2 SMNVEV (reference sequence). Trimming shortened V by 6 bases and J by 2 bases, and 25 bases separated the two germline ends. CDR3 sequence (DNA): TGTGCCAGCAGGATGTACAGGCATAACTCGATGGGAAACTATGGCTACACCTTC. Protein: CASRMYRHNSMGNYGYTF.

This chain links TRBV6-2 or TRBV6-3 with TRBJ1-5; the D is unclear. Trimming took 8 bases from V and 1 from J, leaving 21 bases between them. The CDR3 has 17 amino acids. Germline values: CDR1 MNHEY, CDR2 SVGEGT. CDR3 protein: CASWSPFGPESNQPQHF. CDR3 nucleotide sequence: TGTGCCAGCTGGAGTCCCTTCGGGCCCGAAAGCAATCAGCCCCAGCATTTT.

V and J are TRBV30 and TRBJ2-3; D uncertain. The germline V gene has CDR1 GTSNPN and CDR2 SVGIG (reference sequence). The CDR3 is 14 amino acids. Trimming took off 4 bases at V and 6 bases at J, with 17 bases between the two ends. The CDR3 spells CAWTPPAISDTQYF. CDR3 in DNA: TGTGCCTGGACCCCGCCTGCCATTAGCGATACGCAGTATTTT.

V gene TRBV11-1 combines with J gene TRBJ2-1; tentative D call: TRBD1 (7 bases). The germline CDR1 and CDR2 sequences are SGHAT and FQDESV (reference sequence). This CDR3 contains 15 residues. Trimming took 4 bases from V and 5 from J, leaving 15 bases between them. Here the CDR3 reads CASSSGGGRDNEQFF. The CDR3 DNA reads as TGTGCCAGCAGCTCAGGAGGGGGCCGGGACAATGAGCAGTTCTTC.

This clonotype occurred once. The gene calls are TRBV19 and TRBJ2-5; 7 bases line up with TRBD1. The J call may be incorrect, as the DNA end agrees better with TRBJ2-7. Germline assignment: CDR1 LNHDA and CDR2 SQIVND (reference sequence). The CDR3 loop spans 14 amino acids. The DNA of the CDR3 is TGTGCCAGTAGTATACAGGCAGGGGGCTACGAGCAGTACTTC. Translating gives CASSIQAGGYEQYF.

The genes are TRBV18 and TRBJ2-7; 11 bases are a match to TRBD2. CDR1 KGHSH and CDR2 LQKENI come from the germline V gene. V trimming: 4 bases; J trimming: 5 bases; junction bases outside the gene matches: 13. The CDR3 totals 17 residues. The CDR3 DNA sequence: TGTGCCAGCTCACTACACGCCCCCGGGACTAGCGGCGACGAGCAGTACTTC. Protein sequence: CASSLHAPGTSGDEQYF.

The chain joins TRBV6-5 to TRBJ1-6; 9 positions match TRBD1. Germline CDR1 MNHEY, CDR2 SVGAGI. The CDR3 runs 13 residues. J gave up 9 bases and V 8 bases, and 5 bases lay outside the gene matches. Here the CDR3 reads CASQTGGSSPLHF. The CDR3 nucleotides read TGTGCCAGCCAGACAGGGGGGAGTTCACCCCTCCACTTT.